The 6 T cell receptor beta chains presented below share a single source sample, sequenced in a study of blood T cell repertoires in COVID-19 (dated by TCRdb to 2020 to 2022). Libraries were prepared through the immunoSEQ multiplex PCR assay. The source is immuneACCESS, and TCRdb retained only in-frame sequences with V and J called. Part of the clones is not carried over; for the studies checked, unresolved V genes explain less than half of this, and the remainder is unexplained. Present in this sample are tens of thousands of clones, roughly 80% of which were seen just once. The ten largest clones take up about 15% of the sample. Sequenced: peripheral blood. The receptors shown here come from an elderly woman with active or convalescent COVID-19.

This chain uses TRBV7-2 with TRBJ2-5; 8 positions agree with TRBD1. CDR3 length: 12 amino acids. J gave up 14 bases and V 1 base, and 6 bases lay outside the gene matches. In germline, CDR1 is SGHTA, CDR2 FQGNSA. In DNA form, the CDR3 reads TGTGCCAGCAGCTTAGAGACAGGGGCTCCCTACTTC. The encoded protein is CASSLETGAPYF.

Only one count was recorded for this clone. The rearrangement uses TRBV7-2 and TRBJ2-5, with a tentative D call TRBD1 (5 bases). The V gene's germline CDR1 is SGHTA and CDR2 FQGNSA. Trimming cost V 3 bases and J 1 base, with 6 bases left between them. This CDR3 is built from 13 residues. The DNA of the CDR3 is TGTGCCAGCAGCTTCAGGGCCCAAGAGACCCAGTACTTC. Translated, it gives CASSFRAQETQYF.

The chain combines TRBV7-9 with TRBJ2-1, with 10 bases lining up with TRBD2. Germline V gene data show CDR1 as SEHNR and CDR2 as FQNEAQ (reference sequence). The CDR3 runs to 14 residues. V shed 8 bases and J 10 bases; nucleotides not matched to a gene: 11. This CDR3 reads CASWKREGQIEQFF. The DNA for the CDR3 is TGTGCCAGCTGGAAGCGGGAGGGCCAAATAGAGCAGTTCTTC. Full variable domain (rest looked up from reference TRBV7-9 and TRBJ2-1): DTGVSQNPRHKITKRGQNVTFRCDPISEHNRLYWYRQTLGQGPEFLTYFQNEAQLEKSRLLSDRFSAERPKGSFSTLEIQRTEQGDSAMYLCASWKREGQIEQFFGPGTRLTVL.

The CDR3 region has the DNA TGTGCCAGCGGGGCTGATCAGCCCCAGCATTTT. Amino acid sequence: CASGADQPQHF. The chain has TRBV2 and TRBJ1-5; TRBD1 might be the D (5 bases). There are 11 residues in the CDR3. Between the trimmed V and J ends, which lost 8 bases and 5 bases, there was a span of 7 bases. Germline assignment: CDR1 SNHLY and CDR2 FYNNEI.

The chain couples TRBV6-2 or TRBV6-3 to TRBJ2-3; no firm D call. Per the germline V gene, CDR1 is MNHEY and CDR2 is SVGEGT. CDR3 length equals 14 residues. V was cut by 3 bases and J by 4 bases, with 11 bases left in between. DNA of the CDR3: TGTGCCAGCAGTTATTACCGGGTATCAGATACGCAGTATTTT. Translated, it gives CASSYYRVSDTQYF.

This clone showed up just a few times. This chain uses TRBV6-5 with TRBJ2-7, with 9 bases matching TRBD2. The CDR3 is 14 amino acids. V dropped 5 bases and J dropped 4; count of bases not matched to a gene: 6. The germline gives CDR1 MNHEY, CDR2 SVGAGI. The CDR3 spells CASSPGLANYEQYF. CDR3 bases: TGTGCCAGCAGTCCTGGACTAGCGAATTACGAGCAGTACTTC.